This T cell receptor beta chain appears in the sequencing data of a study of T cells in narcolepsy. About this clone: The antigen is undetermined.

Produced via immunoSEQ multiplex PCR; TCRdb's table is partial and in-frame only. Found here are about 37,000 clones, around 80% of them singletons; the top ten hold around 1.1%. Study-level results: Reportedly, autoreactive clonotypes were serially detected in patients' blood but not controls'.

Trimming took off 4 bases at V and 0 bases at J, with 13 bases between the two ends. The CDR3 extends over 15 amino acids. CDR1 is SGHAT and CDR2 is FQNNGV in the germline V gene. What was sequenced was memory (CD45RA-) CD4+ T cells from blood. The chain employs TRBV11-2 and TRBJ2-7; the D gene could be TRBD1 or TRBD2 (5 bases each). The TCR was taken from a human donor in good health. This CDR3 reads CASSSLGPSSYEQYF. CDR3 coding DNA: TGTGCCAGCAGCTCCCTGGGACCCAGCTCCTACGAGCAGTACTTC.